This T cell receptor beta chain is drawn from a study of CD8 T cells in ankylosing spondylitis. Each CDR3 protein gets one entry after TCRdb re-called the 5' RACE reads with MiXCR. The repertoire holds over 400,000 distinct CDR3 sequences, with 25% to 30% as singletons. The CDR3 totals 14 residues. Trimming stripped 3 bases from V and 2 bases from J, with 10 bases between. Germline CDR1 DFQATT, CDR2 SNEGSKA (reference sequence). Findings and caveats of the study: Ankylosing spondylitis blood appeared to be characterized by a TCR beta motif of eight highly homologous variants.

This clonotype was counted between two and nine times. Its antigen remains unknown. The chain couples TRBV20-1 to TRBJ1-4, with D uncertain. Sequencing was done on a sample of blood, either unsorted or a sorted T cell fraction (not recorded which). The clonotype was recovered from a male donor with ankylosing spondylitis. CDR3 protein: CSASLVPTNEKLFF. CDR3 in DNA: TGCAGTGCTAGCCTGGTGCCTACTAATGAAAAACTGTTTTTT.